This T cell receptor (beta chain) came from a study of blood T cells in healthy people across ages. The germline gives CDR1 SGDLS, CDR2 YYNGEE. CDR3 length: 17 amino acids. A second PCR, run for about 7 to 12 cycles, used a sample-barcoded 5' primer plus a J-beta primer mix. TCRdb used MiXCR to reprocess the 5' RACE reads, holding one entry per CDR3 protein. The profile covers about 1.4 million distinct CDR3 sequences, with roughly 60% appearing a single time and 5% to 7% taken by the ten largest. Study-wide findings and caveats: Unsorted PBMCs blocked a conclusive comparison of naive and antigen-experienced cells. While age rose, TCR beta diversity per million T cells dropped in a roughly linear way.

On this clonotype itself: Its cognate antigen is unknown. One junction end disagrees with the germline gene, perhaps due to a read error.

The rearrangement joins TRBV9 to TRBJ1-2, with 10 positions matching TRBD1. Sample: blood. This clonotype was sampled from a man younger than 35 in good health. The CDR3 DNA sequence: TGTGCCGGCAGCGTAGGGGACAGGGGAAAGGCCAACTATGGCTACACCTTC. Its translation is CAGSVGDRGKANYGYTF.